Following are 15 T cell receptor beta chains from one sample sequenced in a study of CD8+CD57+ T cells in acquired aplastic anemia. Profiling of TCR beta VDJ combinations and CDR3 sequences used genomic DNA as template. TCRdb analysed the reads with MiXCR anew, one entry per CDR3 protein. The table includes roughly 86,000 distinct CDR3 sequences, about 45% detected once. Sequenced input: sorted CD4+, CD8+, or CD8+CD57+ T cells (not recorded which) from PBMCs. These receptors were collected from a human donor in good health, serving as a control.

The genes are TRBV2 and TRBJ1-4; D gene uncertain. With 3 bases removed from V and 4 bases from J, the gap between germline ends came to 9 bases. CDR1 and CDR2 from the germline V gene are SNHLY and FYNNEI. CDR3 length: 14 residues. The CDR3 DNA reads as TGTGCCAGCAGTGACGAGCCCGGTAATGAAAAACTGTTTTTT. Translating it yields CASSDEPGNEKLFF. The whole variable domain, filled in from reference TRBV2 and TRBJ1-4, reads EPEVTQTPSHQVTQMGQEVILRCVPISNHLYFYWYRQILGQKVEFLVSFYNNEISEKSEIFDDQFSVERPDGSNFTLKIRSTKLEDSAMYFCASSDEPGNEKLFFGSGTQLSVL.

The chain is built from TRBV2 and TRBJ1-1; 7 nucleotides align to TRBD1. Germline V CDR1 and CDR2: SNHLY, FYNNEI. V lost 7 bases and J lost 2; bases outside the gene matches: 4. The CDR3 contains 13 residues. CDR3 in amino acids: CASNYRGNTEAFF. The CDR3 DNA is TGTGCCAGCAACTACAGGGGAAACACTGAAGCTTTCTTT.

This clonotype was seen ten or more times. The rearrangement joins TRBV15 to TRBJ2-2; the D gene is possibly TRBD2 (6 bases). The CDR3 sequence is 13 residues long. Per the germline V gene, CDR1 is LNHNV and CDR2 is YYDKDF (reference sequence). V gave up 3 bases and J gave up 6 bases, with 8 bases separating them. The CDR3 DNA is TGTGCCACCAGCAGCGGGGGACCCGGGGAGCTGTTTTTT. Translated: CATSSGGPGELFF.

This sequence joins TRBV29-1 and TRBJ2-5, with a tentative D call TRBD1 (6 bases). This CDR3 has 16 residues. Deletions cut 0 bases from V and 0 bases from J, with 14 bases between. The germline V gene has CDR1 SQVTM and CDR2 ANQGSEA. DNA of the CDR3: TGCAGCGTTGAAGATCGCACAGGGTGGTACCAAGAGACCCAGTACTTC. It yields the protein CSVEDRTGWYQETQYF.

This clonotype was observed a handful of times. This may stem from a read error, because a much larger clone lies one nucleotide away. The conserved final phenylalanine or tryptophan is absent from the CDR3, which likely points to a read error. The limits of the CDR3 on the DNA are not certain, so only TCRdb's listed CDR3 is given. This rearrangement joins TRBV6-9 to TRBJ2-7; the table's D call, TRBD1, was not checked against the DNA. Germline V CDR1 and CDR2: MNHGY, SVAAGI. Inclusive of both ends, the CDR3 amounts to 10 amino acids. This chain's CDR3 is CASSSPWDDS.

The chain carries TRBV30 and TRBJ1-2; possibly TRBD1 for D (5 bases). In germline, CDR1 is GTSNPN, CDR2 SVGIG (reference sequence). The CDR3 extends over 15 amino acids. Trimming shortened V by 0 bases and J by 2 bases, and 13 bases separated the two germline ends. The CDR3 nucleotides are TGTGCCTGGAGTGTGGCGGGGGAATGGAACTATGGCTACACCTTC. It specifies CAWSVAGEWNYGYTF.

In the case of this clonotype: This may stem from a read error, because a much larger clone lies one nucleotide away. The chain combines TRBV9 with TRBJ1-2; D might be TRBD1 (6 bases). Germline CDR1 is SGDLS and CDR2 is YYNGEE. This CDR3 has 15 residues. CDR3 nucleotides: TGTGCCAGCAGCGTAGGGGGGCGAGGGGTATATGGCCACACCTTC. Translation: CASSVGGRGVYGHTF.

V and J are TRBV20-1 and TRBJ1-2; the D is unclear. The CDR3 extends over 14 amino acids. V lost 6 bases and J 3 bases, leaving 17 bases between the germline ends. Germline V lookup: CDR1 DFQATT, CDR2 SNEGSKA (reference sequence). CDR3 DNA sequence: TGCAGTGCCAGCAGCGGCTCCCAGGACTATGGCTACACCTTC. Encoded protein: CSASSGSQDYGYTF.

The chain joins TRBV6-1 to TRBJ2-1; D remains unclear. Germline values: CDR1 MNHNS, CDR2 SASEGT. CDR3 length: 12 amino acids. Trimming took 2 bases from V and 5 from J, leaving 4 bases between them. The CDR3 bases are TGTGCCAGCAGTGAACGCAACAATGAGCAGTTCTTC. As protein: CASSERNNEQFF.

This clonotype was detected ten times or more. Here the CDR3 DNA reads TGCAGTGCTAGAGACCAGGGATACGAGCAGTACTTC. Its translation: CSARDQGYEQYF. The chain uses TRBV20-1 and TRBJ2-7; maybe TRBD1 (5 bases). Trimming shortened V by 0 bases and J by 4 bases, and 7 bases separated the two germline ends. The CDR3 sequence is 12 residues long. The germline V gene encodes CDR1 DFQATT and CDR2 SNEGSKA (reference sequence).

The chain combines TRBV27 with TRBJ2-1; 9 bases are a match to TRBD1. The junction had 10 bases not matched to a gene; V was cut back by 6 bases and J by 7 bases. The CDR3 length is 15 residues. Germline CDR1 is MNHEY and CDR2 is SMNVEV (reference sequence). CDR3 nucleotides: TGTGCCAGCAGATTAACAGGGGGCGGACAGAATGAGCAGTTCTTC. Translated: CASRLTGGGQNEQFF.

This clonotype was detected a few times. This may be a read error, as it is one base from a much larger clone. The CDR3 ends on some other residue instead of the conserved phenylalanine or tryptophan, so this is likely a read error. V gene TRBV20-1 combines with J gene TRBJ1-5, with 9 bases fitting TRBD1. With 6 bases clipped from V and 5 bases from J, the junction kept 11 bases outside the gene matches. The CDR3 is 15 amino acids. Germline values: CDR1 DFQATT, CDR2 SNEGSKA (reference sequence). CDR3 protein: CSAAKRQGVYQPQHS. CDR3 DNA sequence: TGCAGTGCCGCGAAAAGACAGGGGGTTTATCAGCCCCAGCATTCT.

This chain connects TRBV25-1 to TRBJ2-2, with 11 nucleotides matching TRBD1. CDR1 and CDR2 (germline): MGHDK, SYGVNS. This CDR3 contains 14 residues. Losses at the gene ends were 6 bases for V and 6 bases for J; bases not matched to a gene: 3. The CDR3 nucleotides read TGTGCCAGCAGACCGGGACAGGGGGCCGGGGAGCTGTTTTTT. Amino acids: CASRPGQGAGELFF.

Notes on this clonotype: One end of the junction fails to match germline, which may point to a read error. This chain connects TRBV7-9 to TRBJ2-7; maybe TRBD2 (6 bases). CDR1 SEHNR and CDR2 FQNEAQ come from the germline V gene (reference sequence). The CDR3 covers 11 residues. CDR3 protein: CSAGRGSEQYF. In DNA form, the CDR3 reads TGCAGCGCCGGGCGGGGTAGCGAGCAGTACTTC.

This clonotype has ten or more counts. At one of its ends the junction is not consistent with the germline gene, which may arise from a read error. CDR3: CASSVAGGKLFF. DNA for the CDR3: TGTGCCAGCAGCGTAGCAGGCGGGAAGCTGTTTTTT. V is TRBV9 and J is TRBJ2-2; weak D call: TRBD2 (6 bases). The CDR3 has 12 amino acids. CDR1 is SGDLS and CDR2 is YYNGEE in the germline V gene.